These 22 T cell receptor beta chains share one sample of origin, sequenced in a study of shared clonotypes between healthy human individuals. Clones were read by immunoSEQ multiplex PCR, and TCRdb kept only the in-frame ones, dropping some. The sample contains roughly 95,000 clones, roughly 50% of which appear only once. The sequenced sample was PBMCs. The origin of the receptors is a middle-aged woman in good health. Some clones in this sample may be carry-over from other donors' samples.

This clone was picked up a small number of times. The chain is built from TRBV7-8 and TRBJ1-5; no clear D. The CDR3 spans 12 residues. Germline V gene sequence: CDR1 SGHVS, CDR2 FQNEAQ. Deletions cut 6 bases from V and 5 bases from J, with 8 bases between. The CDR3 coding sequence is TGTGCCAGCAGTGTCACCGATCAGCCCCAGCATTTT. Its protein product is CASSVTDQPQHF.

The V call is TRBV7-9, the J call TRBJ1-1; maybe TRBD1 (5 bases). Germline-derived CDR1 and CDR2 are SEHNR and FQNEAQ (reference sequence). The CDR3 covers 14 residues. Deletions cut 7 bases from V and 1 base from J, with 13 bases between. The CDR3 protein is CASTHRGGNTEAFF. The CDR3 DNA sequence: TGTGCCAGCACCCATAGGGGAGGGAACACTGAAGCTTTCTTT. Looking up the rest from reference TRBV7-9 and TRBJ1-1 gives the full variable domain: DTGVSQNPRHKITKRGQNVTFRCDPISEHNRLYWYRQTLGQGPEFLTYFQNEAQLEKSRLLSDRFSAERPKGSFSTLEIQRTEQGDSAMYLCASTHRGGNTEAFFGQGTRLTVV.

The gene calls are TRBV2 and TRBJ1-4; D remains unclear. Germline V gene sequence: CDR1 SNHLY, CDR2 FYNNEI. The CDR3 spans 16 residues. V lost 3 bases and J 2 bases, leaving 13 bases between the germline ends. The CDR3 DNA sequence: TGTGCCAGCAGTGACCGGCGAGACCCGACTAATGAAAAACTGTTTTTT. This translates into CASSDRRDPTNEKLFF.

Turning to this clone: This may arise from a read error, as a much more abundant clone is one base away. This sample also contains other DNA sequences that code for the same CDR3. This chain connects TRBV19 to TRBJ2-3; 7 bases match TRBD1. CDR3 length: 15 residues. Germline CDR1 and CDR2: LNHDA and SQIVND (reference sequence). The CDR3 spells CASSIVRDGTDTQYF. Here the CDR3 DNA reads TGTGCCAGTAGTATAGTCCGGGACGGGACAGACACGCAGTATTTT.

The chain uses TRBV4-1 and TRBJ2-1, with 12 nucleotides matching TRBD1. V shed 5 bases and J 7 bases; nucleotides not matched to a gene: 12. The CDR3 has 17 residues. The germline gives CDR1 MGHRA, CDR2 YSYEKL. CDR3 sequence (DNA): TGCGCCAGCAGCGGACACCCCCTGGGACAGGGGGCTAATGAGCAGTTCTTC. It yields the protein CASSGHPLGQGANEQFF.

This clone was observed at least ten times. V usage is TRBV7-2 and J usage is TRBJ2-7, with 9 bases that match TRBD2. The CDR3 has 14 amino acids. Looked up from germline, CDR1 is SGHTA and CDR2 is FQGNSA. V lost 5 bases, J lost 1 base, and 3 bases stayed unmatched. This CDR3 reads CASSRAGGSYEQYF. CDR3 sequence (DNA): TGTGCCAGCAGCCGAGCGGGAGGATCCTACGAGCAGTACTTC.

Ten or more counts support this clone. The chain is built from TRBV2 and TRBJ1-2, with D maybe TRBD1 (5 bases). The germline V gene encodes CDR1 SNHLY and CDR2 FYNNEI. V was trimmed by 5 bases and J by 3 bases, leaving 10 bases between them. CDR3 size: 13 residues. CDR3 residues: CASSWDGHYGYTF. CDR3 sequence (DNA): TGTGCCAGCAGTTGGGACGGACACTATGGCTACACCTTC.

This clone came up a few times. CDR3 nucleotide sequence: TGTGCCACCAAAAGAGGTACGGGGAACACTGAAGCTTTCTTT. Amino acid sequence: CATKRGTGNTEAFF. This rearrangement joins TRBV7-8 to TRBJ1-1; no reliable D call. The V and J ends lost 10 bases and 1 base respectively, with 16 bases between them. CDR1 and CDR2 from the germline V gene are SGHVS and FQNEAQ. The CDR3 covers 14 residues. Using reference TRBV7-8 and TRBJ1-1 for the parts outside the CDR3, the full variable domain is GAGVSQSPRYKVAKRGQDVALRCDPISGHVSLFWYQQALGQGPEFLTYFQNEAQLDKSGLPSDRFFAERPEGSVSTLKIQRTQQEDSAVYLCATKRGTGNTEAFFGQGTRLTVV.

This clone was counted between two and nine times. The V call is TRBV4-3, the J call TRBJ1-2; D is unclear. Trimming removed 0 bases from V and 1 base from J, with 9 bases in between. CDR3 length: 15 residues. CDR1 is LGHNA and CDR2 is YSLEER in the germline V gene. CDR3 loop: CASSQDWGVNYGYTF. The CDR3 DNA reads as TGCGCCAGCAGCCAAGATTGGGGAGTTAACTATGGCTACACCTTC.

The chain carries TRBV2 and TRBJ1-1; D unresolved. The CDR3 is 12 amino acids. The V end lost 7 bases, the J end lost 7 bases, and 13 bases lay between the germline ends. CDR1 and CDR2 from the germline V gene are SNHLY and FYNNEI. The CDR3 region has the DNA TGTGCCAGCATAGGAGGATCTAATGAAGCTTTCTTT. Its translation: CASIGGSNEAFF. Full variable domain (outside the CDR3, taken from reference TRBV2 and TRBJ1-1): EPEVTQTPSHQVTQMGQEVILRCVPISNHLYFYWYRQILGQKVEFLVSFYNNEISEKSEIFDDQFSVERPDGSNFTLKIRSTKLEDSAMYFCASIGGSNEAFFGQGTRLTVV.

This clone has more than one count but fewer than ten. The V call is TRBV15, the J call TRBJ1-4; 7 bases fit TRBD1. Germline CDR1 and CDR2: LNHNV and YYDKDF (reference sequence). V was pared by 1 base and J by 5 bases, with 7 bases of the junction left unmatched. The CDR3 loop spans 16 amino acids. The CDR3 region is CATSRATGAANEKLFF. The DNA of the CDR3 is TGTGCCACCAGCAGAGCCACAGGGGCGGCCAATGAAAAACTGTTTTTT.

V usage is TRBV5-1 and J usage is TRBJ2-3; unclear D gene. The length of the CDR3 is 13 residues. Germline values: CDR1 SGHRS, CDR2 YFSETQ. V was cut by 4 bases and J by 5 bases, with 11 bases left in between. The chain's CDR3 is CASSPPQGDTQYF. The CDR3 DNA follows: TGCGCCAGCAGCCCCCCCCAAGGAGATACGCAGTATTTT.

The chain's CDR3 is CASNQGPYYGYTF. The CDR3 nucleotides are TGTGCCAGCAACCAGGGACCCTACTATGGCTACACCTTC. The chain links TRBV27 to TRBJ1-2; tentatively, D is TRBD1 (5 bases). Trimming stripped 7 bases from V and 3 bases from J, with 12 bases between. Germline V gene lookup returns CDR1 MNHEY and CDR2 SMNVEV (reference sequence). The CDR3 loop spans 13 amino acids.

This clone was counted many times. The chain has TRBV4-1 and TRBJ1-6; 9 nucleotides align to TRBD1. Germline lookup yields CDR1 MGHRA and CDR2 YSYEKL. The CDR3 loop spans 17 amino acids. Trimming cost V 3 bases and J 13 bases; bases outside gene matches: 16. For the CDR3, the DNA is TGCGCCAGCAGCCAGGGTGCACAGGGGGCGAAAGGTCTGCCCCTCCACTTT. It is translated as CASSQGAQGAKGLPLHF.

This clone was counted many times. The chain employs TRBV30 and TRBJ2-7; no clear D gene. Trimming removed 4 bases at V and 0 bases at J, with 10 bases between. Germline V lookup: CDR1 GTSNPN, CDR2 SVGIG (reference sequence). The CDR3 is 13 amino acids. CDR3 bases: TGTGCCTGGAACCGACAAAACTCCTACGAGCAGTACTTC. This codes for CAWNRQNSYEQYF.

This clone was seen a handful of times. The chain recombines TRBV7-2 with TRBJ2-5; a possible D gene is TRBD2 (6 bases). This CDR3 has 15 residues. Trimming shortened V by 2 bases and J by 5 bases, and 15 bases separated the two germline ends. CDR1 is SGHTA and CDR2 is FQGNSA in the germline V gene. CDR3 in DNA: TGTGCCAGCAGCTTAAACCCAGGGAGGAGGGAGACCCAGTACTTC. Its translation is CASSLNPGRRETQYF.

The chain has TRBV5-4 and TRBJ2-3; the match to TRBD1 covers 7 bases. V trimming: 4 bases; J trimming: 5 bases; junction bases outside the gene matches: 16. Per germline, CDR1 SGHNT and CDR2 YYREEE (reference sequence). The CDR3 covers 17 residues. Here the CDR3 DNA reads TGTGCCAGCAGCCCGAGAAGGGCAGGGGGTCTTGGAGATACGCAGTATTTT. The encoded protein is CASSPRRAGGLGDTQYF.

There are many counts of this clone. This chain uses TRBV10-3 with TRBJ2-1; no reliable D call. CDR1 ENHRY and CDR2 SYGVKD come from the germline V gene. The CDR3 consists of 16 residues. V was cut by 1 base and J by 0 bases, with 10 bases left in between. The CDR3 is CAISELGKTSYNEQFF. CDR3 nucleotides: TGTGCCATCAGTGAGTTAGGGAAAACCTCCTACAATGAGCAGTTCTTC.

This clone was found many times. CDR3 bases: TGTGCCAGCAGCGGGACTAGCGGGAGTCGGAATGAGCAGTTCTTC. It yields the protein CASSGTSGSRNEQFF. The V gene is TRBV9, the J gene TRBJ2-1; the match to TRBD2 covers 13 bases. The CDR3 consists of 15 residues. Trimming took 3 bases from V and 7 from J; bases not matched to a gene: 4. Germline assignment: CDR1 SGDLS and CDR2 YYNGEE.

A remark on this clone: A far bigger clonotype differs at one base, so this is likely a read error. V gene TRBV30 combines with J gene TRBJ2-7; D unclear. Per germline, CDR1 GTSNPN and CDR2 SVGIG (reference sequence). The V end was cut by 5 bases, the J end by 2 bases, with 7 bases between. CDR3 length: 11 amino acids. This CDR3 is CAWERTYEQYF. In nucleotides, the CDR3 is TGTGCCTGGGAACGTACCTACGAGCAGTACTTC.

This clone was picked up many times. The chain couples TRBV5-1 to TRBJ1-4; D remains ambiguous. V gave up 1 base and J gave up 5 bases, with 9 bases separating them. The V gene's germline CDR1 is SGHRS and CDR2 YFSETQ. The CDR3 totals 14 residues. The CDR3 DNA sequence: TGCGCCAGCAGCTTGCTGGGCAACAATGAAAAACTGTTTTTT. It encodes CASSLLGNNEKLFF.

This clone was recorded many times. The CDR3 coding sequence is TGTGCCAGCAGCCAGGTCAATCAGCCCCAGCATTTT. Its translation is CASSQVNQPQHF. V and J are TRBV14 and TRBJ1-5; the D is unclear. Germline-derived CDR1 and CDR2 are SGHDN and FVKESK. This CDR3 spans 12 amino acids. V lost 3 bases and J lost 3, with 3 bases in between.